The rows below give T cell receptor beta chains drawn from one sample of a study of blood T cells in healthy people across ages. TCRdb re-derived calls from the 5' RACE reads in MiXCR, one entry per CDR3 protein. The data contain about 510,000 distinct CDR3 sequences, roughly a quarter of them seen just once; the ten biggest clones take up approximately 3.3%. This sample also belongs to another study, concerning T cells of mothers and their children.

The specimen was blood. The receptors originated from a boy younger than 10 in good health. The CDR3 runs from the conserved cysteine through the conserved F or W. Fields, in order: D gene, CDR3 length, J gene, V gene, clone size, CDR3 protein, CDR3 DNA. A D gene is named only where the DNA matches it firmly. Not all rows give a size; the values are once, few, many and, for expanded clones, a class.

>TRBD1|16|TRBJ2-5|TRBV20-1|NA
CSATTGGQTYQETQYF
TGCAGTGCTACTACAGGGGGCCAAACCTACCAAGAGACCCAGTACTTC
>TRBD1|14|TRBJ1-3|TRBV29-1|NA
CSVDETGGGNTIYF
TGCAGCGTTGATGAGACAGGGGGTGGAAACACCATATATTTT
>NA|15|TRBJ2-5|TRBV5-5|few
CASSLYGSSGETQYF
TGTGCCAGCAGCTTGTATGGTAGCTCTGGAGAGACCCAGTACTTC
>NA|18|TRBJ2-3|TRBV7-2|few
CASSPQGPRRGSTDTQYF
TGTGCCAGCAGCCCACAGGGCCCGCGCCGTGGAAGCACAGATACGCAGTATTTT
>TRBD2|13|TRBJ2-5|TRBV29-1|NA
CSVRGRARETQYF
TGCAGCGTTCGCGGGAGGGCGCGGGAGACCCAGTACTTC
>NA|13|TRBJ1-5|TRBV12-3/TRBV12-4|NA
CASGPGGNQPQHF
TGTGCCAGCGGACCCGGGGGCAATCAGCCCCAGCATTTT
>TRBD1|16|TRBJ1-2|TRBV20-1|NA
CSAREGGGISLYGYTF
TGCAGTGCTAGAGAAGGAGGGGGCATTTCCCTCTATGGCTACACCTTC
>TRBD1|15|TRBJ2-5|TRBV6-9|few
CASSQDRVQGETQYF
TGTGCCAGCAGTCAGGACAGGGTTCAGGGGGAGACCCAGTACTTC
>TRBD2|14|TRBJ2-4|TRBV7-8|few
CASSLQSSGDIQYF
TGTGCCAGCAGCTTACAGAGTAGCGGGGACATTCAGTACTTC
>NA|18|TRBJ2-5|TRBV3-1|NA
CASSQVGSWDPYQETQYF
TGTGCCAGCAGCCAAGTCGGGAGCTGGGATCCGTACCAAGAGACCCAGTACTTC
>NA|14|TRBJ2-7|TRBV12-3/TRBV12-4|NA
CASSFSGIPHEQYF
TGTGCCAGCAGCTTCTCCGGGATTCCCCACGAGCAGTACTTC
>NA|14|TRBJ2-7|TRBV7-8|NA
CASSLALANYEQYF
TGTGCCAGCAGCTTAGCACTAGCCAACTACGAGCAGTACTTC